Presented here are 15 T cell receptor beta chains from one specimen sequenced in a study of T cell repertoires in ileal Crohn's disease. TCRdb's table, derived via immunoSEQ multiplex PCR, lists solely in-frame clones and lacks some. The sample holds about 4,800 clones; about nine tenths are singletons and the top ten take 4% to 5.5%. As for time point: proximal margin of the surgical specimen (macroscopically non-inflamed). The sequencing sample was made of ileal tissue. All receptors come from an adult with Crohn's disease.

The CDR3 bases are TGTGCCAGCAGCTTAGCTTTAGGGGGGCAGCCCCAGCATTTT. Translating gives CASSLALGGQPQHF. The chain is built from TRBV7-8 and TRBJ1-5; a possible D gene is TRBD1 (6 bases). CDR3 size: 14 residues. The germline CDR1 and CDR2 sequences are SGHVS and FQNEAQ. V shed 0 bases and J shed 7 bases, with 10 bases lying between them.

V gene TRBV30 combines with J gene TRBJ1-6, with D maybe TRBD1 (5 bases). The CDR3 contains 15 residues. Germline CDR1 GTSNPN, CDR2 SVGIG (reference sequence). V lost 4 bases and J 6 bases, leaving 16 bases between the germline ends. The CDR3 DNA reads TGTGCCTGGATGGGACCGGGAGTTTTTAATTCACCCCTCCACTTT. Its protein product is CAWMGPGVFNSPLHF.

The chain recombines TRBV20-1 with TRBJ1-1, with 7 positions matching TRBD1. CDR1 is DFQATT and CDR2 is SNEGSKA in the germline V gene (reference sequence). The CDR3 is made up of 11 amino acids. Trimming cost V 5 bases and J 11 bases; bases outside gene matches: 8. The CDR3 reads CSAPQTGRAFF. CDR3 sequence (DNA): TGCAGTGCTCCCCAGACAGGGCGGGCTTTCTTT.

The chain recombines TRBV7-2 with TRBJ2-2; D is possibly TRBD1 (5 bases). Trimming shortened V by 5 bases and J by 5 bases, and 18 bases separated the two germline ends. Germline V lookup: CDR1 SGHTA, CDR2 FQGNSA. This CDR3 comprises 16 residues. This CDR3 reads CASSPTSLGATGELFF. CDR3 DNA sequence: TGTGCCAGCAGCCCTACCAGCCTTGGGGCGACCGGGGAGCTGTTTTTT.

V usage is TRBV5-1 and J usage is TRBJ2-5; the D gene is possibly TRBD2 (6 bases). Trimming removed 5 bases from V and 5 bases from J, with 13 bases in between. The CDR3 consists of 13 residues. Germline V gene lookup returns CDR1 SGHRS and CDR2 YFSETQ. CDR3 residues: CASRRGLGETQYF. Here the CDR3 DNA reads TGCGCCAGCAGGCGGGGCCTCGGGGAGACCCAGTACTTC.

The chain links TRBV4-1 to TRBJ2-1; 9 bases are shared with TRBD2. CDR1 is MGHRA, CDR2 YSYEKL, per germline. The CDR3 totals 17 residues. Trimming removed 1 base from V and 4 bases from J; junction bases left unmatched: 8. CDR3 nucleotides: TGCGCCAGCAGCCAAGGGATAGCGGGGGATCATTACAATGAGCAGTTCTTC. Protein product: CASSQGIAGDHYNEQFF.

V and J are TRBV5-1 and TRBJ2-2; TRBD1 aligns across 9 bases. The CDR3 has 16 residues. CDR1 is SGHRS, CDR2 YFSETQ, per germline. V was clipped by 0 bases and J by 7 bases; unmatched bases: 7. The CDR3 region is CASSLDGQGIGGELFF. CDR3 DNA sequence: TGCGCCAGCAGCTTGGATGGACAGGGGATCGGCGGGGAGCTGTTTTTT.

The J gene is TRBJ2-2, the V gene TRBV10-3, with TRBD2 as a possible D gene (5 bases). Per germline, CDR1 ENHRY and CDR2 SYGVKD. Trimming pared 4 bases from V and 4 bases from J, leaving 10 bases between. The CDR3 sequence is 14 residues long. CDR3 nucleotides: TGTGCCATCAGTGGGGCCCGGGGCACCGGGGAGCTGTTTTTT. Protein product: CAISGARGTGELFF.

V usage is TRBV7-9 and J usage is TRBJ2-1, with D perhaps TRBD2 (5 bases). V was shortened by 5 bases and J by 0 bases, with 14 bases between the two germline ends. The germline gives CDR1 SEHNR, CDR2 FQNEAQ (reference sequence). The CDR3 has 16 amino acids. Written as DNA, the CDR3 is TGTGCCAGCAGCCCAATCGGGGTACTCTCCTACAATGAGCAGTTCTTC. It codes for CASSPIGVLSYNEQFF.

The CDR3 coding sequence is TGTGCCAGCAGCCCATATAATTCACCCCTCCACTTT. It codes for CASSPYNSPLHF. V is TRBV11-2 and J is TRBJ1-6; no clear D. The germline V gene encodes CDR1 SGHAT and CDR2 FQNNGV. V was cut by 5 bases and J by 4 bases, with 3 bases left in between. The CDR3 length is 12 residues.

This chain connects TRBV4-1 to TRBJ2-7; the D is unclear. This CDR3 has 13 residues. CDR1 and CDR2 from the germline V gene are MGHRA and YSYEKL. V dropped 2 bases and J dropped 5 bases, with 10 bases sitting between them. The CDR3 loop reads CASSQQTWDEQYF. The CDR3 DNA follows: TGCGCCAGCAGCCAACAGACTTGGGACGAGCAGTACTTC.

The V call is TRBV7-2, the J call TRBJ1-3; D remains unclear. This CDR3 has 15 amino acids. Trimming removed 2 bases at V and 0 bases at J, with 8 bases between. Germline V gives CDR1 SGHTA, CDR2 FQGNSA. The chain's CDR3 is CASSLMDYSGNTIYF. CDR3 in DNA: TGTGCCAGCAGCTTAATGGACTACTCTGGAAACACCATATATTTT.

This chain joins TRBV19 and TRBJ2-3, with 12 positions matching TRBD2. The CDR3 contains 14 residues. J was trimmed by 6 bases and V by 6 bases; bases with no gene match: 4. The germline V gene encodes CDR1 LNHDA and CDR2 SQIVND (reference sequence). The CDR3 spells CASSFTSGRDTQYF. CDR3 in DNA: TGTGCCAGTAGCTTTACTAGCGGGAGGGATACGCAGTATTTT.

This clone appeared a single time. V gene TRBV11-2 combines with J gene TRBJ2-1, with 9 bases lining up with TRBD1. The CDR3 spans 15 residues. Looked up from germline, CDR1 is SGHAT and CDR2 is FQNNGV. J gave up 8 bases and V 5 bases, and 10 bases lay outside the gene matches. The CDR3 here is CASSADRGDIDEQFF. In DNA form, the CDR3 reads TGTGCCAGCAGCGCGGACAGGGGAGATATCGATGAGCAGTTCTTC.

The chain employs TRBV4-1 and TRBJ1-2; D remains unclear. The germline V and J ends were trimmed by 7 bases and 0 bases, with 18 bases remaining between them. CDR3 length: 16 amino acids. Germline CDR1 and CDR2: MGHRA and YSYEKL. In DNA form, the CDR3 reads TGCGCCAGCACTCCCCAAGGCCGGAGAGCTAACTATGGCTACACCTTC. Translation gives CASTPQGRRANYGYTF.